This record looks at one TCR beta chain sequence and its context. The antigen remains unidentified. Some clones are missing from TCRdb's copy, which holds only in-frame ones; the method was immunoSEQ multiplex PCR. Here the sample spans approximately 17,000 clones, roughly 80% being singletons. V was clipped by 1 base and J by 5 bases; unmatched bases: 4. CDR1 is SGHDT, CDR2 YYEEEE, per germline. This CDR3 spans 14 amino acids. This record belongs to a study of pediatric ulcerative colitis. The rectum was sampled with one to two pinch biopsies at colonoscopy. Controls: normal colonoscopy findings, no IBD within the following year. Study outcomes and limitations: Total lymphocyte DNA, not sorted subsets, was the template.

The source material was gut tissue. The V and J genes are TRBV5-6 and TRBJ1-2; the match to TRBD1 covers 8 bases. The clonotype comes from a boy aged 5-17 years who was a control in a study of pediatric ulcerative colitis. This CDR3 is CASSLRRQGYGYTF. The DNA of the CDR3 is TGTGCCAGCAGCTTGAGGAGACAGGGGTATGGCTACACCTTC.